This entry lists 15 T cell receptor beta chains sequenced from one sample in a study of cytomegalovirus exposure and HLA in healthy donors. Primers for the PCR totalled 60 Vbeta and 13 Jbeta. This table comes from immunoSEQ multiplex PCR, and its TCRdb copy is limited to in-frame clones, with some not included. In the table there are about 200,000 clones, around 75% of which are singletons. The sequencing sample was made of PBMCs. Receptors were obtained from a male donor in good health and CMV-seropositive.

V gene TRBV4-2 combines with J gene TRBJ2-2; D is unresolved. Trimming shortened V by 0 bases and J by 3 bases, and 5 bases separated the two germline ends. CDR1 LGHNA and CDR2 YNFKEQ come from the germline V gene. The CDR3 length is 14 residues. The CDR3 sequence is CASSQDSHTGELFF. The CDR3 nucleotides are TGTGCCAGCAGCCAAGACAGTCACACCGGGGAGCTGTTTTTT.

The chain links TRBV10-3 to TRBJ2-5, with D possibly TRBD2 on 6 matching bases. V shed 6 bases and J shed 2 bases, with 13 bases lying between them. This CDR3 has 14 amino acids. Germline V CDR1 and CDR2: ENHRY, SYGVKD. CDR3 bases: TGTGCCATCAGGGCGCAGGAGGGTCAAGAGACCCAGTACTTC. Encoded protein: CAIRAQEGQETQYF.

Comments on this clone: At one end, the junction sequence differs from germline, possibly due to a read error. This chain uses TRBV7-9 with TRBJ2-7; 7 bases agree with TRBD2. Germline V gene lookup returns CDR1 SEHNR and CDR2 FQNEAQ (reference sequence). This CDR3 comprises 12 residues. Written as DNA, the CDR3 is TGTTCCAGCAGCCAAGGTCGGGGGGAAGGGGACTTC. It encodes CSSSQGRGEGDF.

The chain is built from TRBV7-9 and TRBJ1-5, with D unresolved. Germline CDR1 and CDR2: SEHNR and FQNEAQ (reference sequence). The CDR3 length is 13 residues. The V gene lost 5 bases and the J gene lost 5 bases, with 10 bases spanning the gap. In DNA, the CDR3 is TGTGCCAGCAGCCTCTCTTTATATCAGCCCCAGCATTTT. Amino acids: CASSLSLYQPQHF.

J is TRBJ2-5 and V is TRBV7-3, with 10 bases matching TRBD1. The end of the DNA is better explained by TRBJ2-7, so the J call may be wrong. Germline V gene data show CDR1 as SGHTA and CDR2 as FQGTGA. The CDR3 has 14 residues. The CDR3 DNA sequence: TGTGCCAGCAGCTATGGGACAGGGGACTACGAGCAGTACTTC. Its translation: CASSYGTGDYEQYF.

The chain uses TRBV6-5 and TRBJ1-5; D unresolved. This CDR3 has 14 residues. Trimming stripped 5 bases from V and 3 bases from J, with 11 bases between. Looked up from germline, CDR1 is MNHEY and CDR2 is SVGAGI. CDR3 nucleotides: TGTGCCAGCAGTCTAGACGGGAACAATCAGCCCCAGCATTTT. Encoded protein: CASSLDGNNQPQHF.

CDR3: CASSNRDYQETQYF. In nucleotides, the CDR3 is TGTGCCAGCAGCAATAGGGACTACCAAGAGACCCAGTACTTC. The V and J genes are TRBV5-4 and TRBJ2-5; D might be TRBD2 (6 bases). The V end lost 4 bases, the J end lost 0 bases, and 10 bases lay between the germline ends. CDR1 and CDR2 (germline): SGHNT, YYREEE (reference sequence). There are 14 residues in the CDR3.

The rearrangement joins TRBV28 to TRBJ1-1; the D is unclear. Deletions cut 8 bases from V and 3 bases from J, with 10 bases between. CDR1 MDHEN and CDR2 SYDVKM come from the germline V gene. The CDR3 spans 12 residues. The CDR3 loop is CASVTDYTEAFF. The DNA for the CDR3 is TGTGCCAGCGTCACGGACTACACTGAAGCTTTCTTT.

The chain employs TRBV30 and TRBJ2-1; 7 bases are shared with TRBD2. V lost 8 bases to trimming and J lost 5 bases; unmatched junction nucleotides: 12. The length of the CDR3 is 14 residues. The germline V gene has CDR1 GTSNPN and CDR2 SVGIG (reference sequence). CDR3 in amino acids: CAGTGPRGDNEQFF. The CDR3 DNA reads as TGTGCCGGAACGGGACCACGGGGGGACAATGAGCAGTTCTTC.

This CDR3 reads CASRGTSYSYEQYF. In DNA form, the CDR3 reads TGTGCCAGTAGAGGGACATCCTACTCCTACGAGCAGTACTTC. The chain couples TRBV19 to TRBJ2-7; TRBD1 is a possible D gene (6 bases). Germline CDR1 reads LNHDA; CDR2 reads SQIVND (reference sequence). The CDR3 sequence is 14 residues long. V lost 6 bases and J 0 bases, leaving 12 bases between the germline ends.

The V call is TRBV7-2, the J call TRBJ2-5, with D perhaps TRBD2 (5 bases). Germline V gene lookup returns CDR1 SGHTA and CDR2 FQGNSA. Trimming shortened V by 4 bases and J by 6 bases, and 12 bases separated the two germline ends. The CDR3 runs to 13 residues. In DNA form, the CDR3 reads TGTGCCAGCAGCTCACCTACTAGGCAGACCCAGTACTTC. Translation: CASSSPTRQTQYF. Looking up the rest from reference TRBV7-2 and TRBJ2-5 gives the full variable domain: GAGVSQSPSNKVTEKGKDVELRCDPISGHTALYWYRQSLGQGLEFLIYFQGNSAPDKSGLPSDRFSAERTGGSVSTLTIQRTQQEDSAVYLCASSSPTRQTQYFGPGTRLLVL.

The gene calls are TRBV2 and TRBJ1-6; TRBD1 aligns across 9 bases. The CDR3 length is 14 residues. After removal of 5 bases from V and 8 bases from J, the junction contained 4 bases not matched to a gene. The V gene's germline CDR1 is SNHLY and CDR2 FYNNEI. CDR3 sequence reads: CASSLRQGDSPLHF. The CDR3, as DNA: TGTGCCAGCAGTCTAAGACAGGGGGATTCACCCCTCCACTTT.

V gene TRBV27 combines with J gene TRBJ1-2; D is possibly TRBD1 (5 bases). The CDR3 has 13 residues. Trimming shortened V by 7 bases and J by 3 bases, and 12 bases separated the two germline ends. CDR1 and CDR2 (germline): MNHEY, SMNVEV (reference sequence). This CDR3 is CASKRGEDYGYTF. CDR3 DNA sequence: TGTGCCAGCAAACGGGGGGAAGACTATGGCTACACCTTC.

V is TRBV19 and J is TRBJ1-5; TRBD1 matches 7 bases. This CDR3 spans 16 amino acids. Germline V lookup: CDR1 LNHDA, CDR2 SQIVND (reference sequence). V was clipped by 5 bases and J by 4 bases; unmatched bases: 11. The CDR3 reads CASSPLGSRGNQPQHF. CDR3 nucleotides: TGTGCCAGTAGTCCCCTTGGGAGCAGGGGGAATCAGCCCCAGCATTTT.

This chain uses TRBV7-2 with TRBJ1-1; D is possibly TRBD1 (5 bases). CDR1 is SGHTA and CDR2 is FQGNSA in the germline V gene. Between the trimmed V and J ends, which lost 6 bases and 1 base, there was a span of 12 bases. The CDR3 covers 14 residues. Here the CDR3 DNA reads TGTGCCAGCAGTAAGACAGCCGGGAACACTGAAGCTTTCTTT. Its protein is CASSKTAGNTEAFF.